This T cell receptor beta chain derives from a study of tumor and adjacent non-tumor tissue in lung cancer. Study conclusions and caveats: Compared with tumor, normal lung showed significantly lower TCR diversity. Top 100 clones took a larger repertoire share in normal lung.

No cell sorting was done before RNA was extracted from the tissue. TCRbeta libraries were built with three rounds of nested PCR, modified from ARM-PCR. TCRdb re-called the multiplex PCR reads with MiXCR, one entry per CDR3 protein. The table has about 81,000 distinct CDR3 sequences, roughly 72% seen once. In its sample, this clonotype was seen many times. Its antigen remains unidentified. The TCR sequence derives from a woman in her forties with non-small cell lung cancer. The sample taken for sequencing was lung tumor tissue.

The CDR3 sequence: CSVTESYEQYF. The CDR3, as DNA: TGCAGTGTGACCGAGTCCTACGAGCAGTACTTC. V is TRBV20-1 and J is TRBJ2-7; D ambiguous. CDR1 is DFQATT, CDR2 SNEGSKA, per germline (reference sequence). The V and J ends lost 7 bases and 1 base respectively, with 8 bases between them. The CDR3 contains 11 residues.